This T cell receptor (beta chain) came from a study of blood T cell repertoires in COVID-19. The wider study: In each case, the material was cDNA or gDNA derived from T cells, B-cell-depleted T cells, or PBMCs.

TCRdb keeps only in-frame clones here, not all; method: immunoSEQ multiplex PCR. The data show fewer than 150,000 clones, 87% seen once. Deletions cut 2 bases from V and 7 bases from J, with 6 bases between. CDR3 length equals 12 residues. The sequence was collected from a human donor in a cohort sampled during active COVID-19. The material sequenced was peripheral blood. The chain couples TRBV12-3 or TRBV12-4 to TRBJ1-5; D gene uncertain. The DNA of the CDR3 is TGTGCCAGCAGTTTAAGCTACCAGCCCCAGCATTTT. This translates into CASSLSYQPQHF.